The T cell receptor (beta chain) under discussion was sequenced for a study of blood T cell repertoires in COVID-19. The authors' processing: For nucleated cells, counts were estimated from reference gene primer amplification. Only in-frame clones appear in the TCRdb table, and some are missing; sequencing was by immunoSEQ multiplex PCR. That table furnishes V, J and clone size, whereas the DNA furnished D and trimming. The sample gives over 300,000 clones, 87% of which show up once; under 6.5% is in the top ten. From germline, CDR1 is SEHNR and CDR2 FQNEAQ (reference sequence). V lost 7 bases to trimming and J lost 3 bases; unmatched junction nucleotides: 7. CDR3 length equals 14 residues.

The sequence came from a woman under 40 who had recovered from COVID-19. The chain joins TRBV7-9 to TRBJ1-2; 8 bases map to TRBD1. The sample consisted of PBMCs or T cells enriched from blood (not recorded which). CDR3 DNA: TGTGCCAGCACCGATCACAGGGGGGACTATGGCTACACCTTC. Translated: CASTDHRGDYGYTF.